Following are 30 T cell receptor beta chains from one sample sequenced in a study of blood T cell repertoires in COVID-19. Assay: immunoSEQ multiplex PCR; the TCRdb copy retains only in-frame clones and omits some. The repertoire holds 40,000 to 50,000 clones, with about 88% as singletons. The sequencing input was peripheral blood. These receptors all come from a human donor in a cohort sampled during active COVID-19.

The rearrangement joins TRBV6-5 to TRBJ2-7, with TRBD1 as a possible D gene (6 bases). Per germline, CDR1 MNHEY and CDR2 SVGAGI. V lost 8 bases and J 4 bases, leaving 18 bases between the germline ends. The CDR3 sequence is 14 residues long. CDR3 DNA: TGTGCCAGCTTTAATTCGGGCAGGGGATACGAGCAGTACTTC. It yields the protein CASFNSGRGYEQYF.

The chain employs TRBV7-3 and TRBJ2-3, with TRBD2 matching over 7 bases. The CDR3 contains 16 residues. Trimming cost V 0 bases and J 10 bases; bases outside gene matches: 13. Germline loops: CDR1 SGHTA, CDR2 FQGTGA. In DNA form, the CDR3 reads TGTGCCAGCAGCTTAACGGTGACGGGGGGTTTCGGGTCGCAGTATTTT. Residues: CASSLTVTGGFGSQYF. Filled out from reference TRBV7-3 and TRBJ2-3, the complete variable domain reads GAGVSQTPSNKVTEKGKYVELRCDPISGHTALYWYRQSLGQGPEFLIYFQGTGAADDSGLPNDRFFAVRPEGSVSTLKIQRTERGDSAVYLCASSLTVTGGFGSQYFGPGTRLTVL.

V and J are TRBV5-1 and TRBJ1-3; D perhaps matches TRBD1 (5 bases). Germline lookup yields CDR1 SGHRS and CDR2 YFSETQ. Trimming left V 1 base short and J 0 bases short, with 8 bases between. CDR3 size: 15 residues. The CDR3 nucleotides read TGCGCCAGCAGCTTGCAGGGCGACTCTGGAAACACCATATATTTT. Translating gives CASSLQGDSGNTIYF.

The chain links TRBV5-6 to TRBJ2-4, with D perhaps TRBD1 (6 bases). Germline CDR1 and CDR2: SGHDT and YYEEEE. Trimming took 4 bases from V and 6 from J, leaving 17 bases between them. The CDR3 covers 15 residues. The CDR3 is CASSLTGRHRNIQYF. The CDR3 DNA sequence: TGTGCCAGCAGCCTCACAGGGCGCCATAGAAACATTCAGTACTTC. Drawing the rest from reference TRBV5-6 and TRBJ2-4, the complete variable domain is DAGVTQSPTHLIKTRGQQVTLRCSPKSGHDTVSWYQQALGQGPQFIFQYYEEEERQRGNFPDRFSGHQFPNYSSELNVNALLLGDSALYLCASSLTGRHRNIQYFGAGTRLSVL.

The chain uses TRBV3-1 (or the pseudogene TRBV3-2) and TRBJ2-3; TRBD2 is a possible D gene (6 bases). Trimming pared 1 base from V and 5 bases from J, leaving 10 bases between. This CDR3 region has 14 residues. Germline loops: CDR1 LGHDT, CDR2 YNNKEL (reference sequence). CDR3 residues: CASSQGSGEDTQYF. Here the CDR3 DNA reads TGTGCCAGCAGCCAAGGGTCGGGAGAAGATACGCAGTATTTT.

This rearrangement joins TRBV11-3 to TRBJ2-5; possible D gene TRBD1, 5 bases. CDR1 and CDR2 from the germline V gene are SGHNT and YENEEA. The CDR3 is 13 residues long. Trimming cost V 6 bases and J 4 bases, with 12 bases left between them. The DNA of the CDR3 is TGTGCCAGCAGTCGAATAGGGGCAGAGACCCAGTACTTC. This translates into CASSRIGAETQYF.

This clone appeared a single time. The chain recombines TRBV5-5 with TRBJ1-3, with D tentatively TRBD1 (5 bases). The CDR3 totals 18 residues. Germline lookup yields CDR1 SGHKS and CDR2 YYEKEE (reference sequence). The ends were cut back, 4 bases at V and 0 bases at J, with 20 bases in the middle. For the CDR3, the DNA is TGTGCCAGCAGCCTAACACTGGGCCTCGGGGGCTCTGGAAACACCATATATTTT. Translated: CASSLTLGLGGSGNTIYF.

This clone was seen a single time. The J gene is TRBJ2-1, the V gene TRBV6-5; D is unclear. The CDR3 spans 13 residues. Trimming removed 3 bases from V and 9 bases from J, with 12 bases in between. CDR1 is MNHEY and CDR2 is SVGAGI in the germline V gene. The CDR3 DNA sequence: TGTGCCAGCAGTTATGGTGATGAGAGTGAGCAGTTCTTC. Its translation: CASSYGDESEQFF.

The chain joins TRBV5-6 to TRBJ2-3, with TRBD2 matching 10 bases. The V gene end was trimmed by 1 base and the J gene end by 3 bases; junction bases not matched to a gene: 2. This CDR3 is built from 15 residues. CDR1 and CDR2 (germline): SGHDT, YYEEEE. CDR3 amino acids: CASSLPSGRTDTQYF. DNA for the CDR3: TGTGCCAGCAGCTTGCCTAGCGGGAGAACAGATACGCAGTATTTT.

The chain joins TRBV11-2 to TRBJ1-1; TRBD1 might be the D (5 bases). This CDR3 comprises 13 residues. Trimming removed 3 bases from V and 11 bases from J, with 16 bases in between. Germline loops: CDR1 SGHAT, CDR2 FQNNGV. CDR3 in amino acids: CASSLSSAGVAFF. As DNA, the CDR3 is TGTGCCAGCAGCTTGAGTAGCGCGGGGGTGGCTTTCTTT.

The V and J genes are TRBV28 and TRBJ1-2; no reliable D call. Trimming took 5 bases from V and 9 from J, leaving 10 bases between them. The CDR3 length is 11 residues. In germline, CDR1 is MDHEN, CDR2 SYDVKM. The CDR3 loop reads CASSGGVSYTF. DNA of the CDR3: TGTGCCAGCAGTGGAGGCGTGAGCTACACCTTC.

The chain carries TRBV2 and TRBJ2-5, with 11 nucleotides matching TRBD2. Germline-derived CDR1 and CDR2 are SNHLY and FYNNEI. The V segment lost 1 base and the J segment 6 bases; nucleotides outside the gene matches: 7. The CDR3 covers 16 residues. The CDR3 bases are TGTGCCAGCAGTGAAGTCGGTAGCGGGAGGGACAAGACCCAGTACTTC. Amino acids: CASSEVGSGRDKTQYF.

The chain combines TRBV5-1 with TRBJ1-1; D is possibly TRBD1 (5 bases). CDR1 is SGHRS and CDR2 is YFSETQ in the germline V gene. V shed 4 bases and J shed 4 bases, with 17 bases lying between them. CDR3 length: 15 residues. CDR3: CASSGPSRGGTEAFF. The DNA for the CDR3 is TGCGCCAGCAGCGGACCTTCTCGCGGGGGCACTGAAGCTTTCTTT.

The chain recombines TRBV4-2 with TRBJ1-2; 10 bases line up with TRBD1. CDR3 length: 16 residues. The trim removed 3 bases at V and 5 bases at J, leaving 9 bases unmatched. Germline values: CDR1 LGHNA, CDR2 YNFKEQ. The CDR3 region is CASSQRYGQGDYGYTF. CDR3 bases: TGTGCCAGCAGCCAGCGTTACGGACAGGGGGATTATGGCTACACCTTC.

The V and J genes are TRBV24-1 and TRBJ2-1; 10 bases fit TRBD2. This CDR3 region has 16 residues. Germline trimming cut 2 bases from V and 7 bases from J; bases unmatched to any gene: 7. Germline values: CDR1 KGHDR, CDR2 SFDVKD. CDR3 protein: CATSDSASGSWNEQFF. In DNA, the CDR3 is TGTGCCACCAGTGATTCGGCTAGCGGGAGTTGGAATGAGCAGTTCTTC.

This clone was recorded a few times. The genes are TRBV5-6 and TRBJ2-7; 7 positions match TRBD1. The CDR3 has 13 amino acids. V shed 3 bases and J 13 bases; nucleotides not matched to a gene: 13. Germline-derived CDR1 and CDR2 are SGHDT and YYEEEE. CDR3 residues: CASSSIDRDAAYF. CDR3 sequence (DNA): TGTGCCAGCAGCTCAATTGACAGGGACGCCGCTTACTTC.

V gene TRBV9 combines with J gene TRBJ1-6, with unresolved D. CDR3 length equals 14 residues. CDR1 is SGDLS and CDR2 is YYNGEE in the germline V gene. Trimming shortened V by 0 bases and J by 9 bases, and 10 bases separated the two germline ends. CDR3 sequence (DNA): TGTGCCAGCAGCGTAGAAGGGAGCGGTTCACCCCTCCACTTT. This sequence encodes CASSVEGSGSPLHF.

The CDR3 loop is CASSLDYNPREQYV. DNA of the CDR3: TGTGCCAGCAGCTTGGATTATAACCCCCGGGAGCAGTACGTC. The J gene is TRBJ2-7, the V gene TRBV5-7; D is unresolved. TRBV5-7 is an open reading frame whose function is uncertain. V lost 0 bases, J lost 7 bases, and 14 bases lay in between. This CDR3 contains 14 residues.

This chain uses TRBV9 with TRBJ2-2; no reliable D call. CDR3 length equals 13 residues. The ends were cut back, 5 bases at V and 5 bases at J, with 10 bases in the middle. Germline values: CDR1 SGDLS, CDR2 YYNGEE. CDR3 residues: CASRRAPTGELFF. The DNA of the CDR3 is TGTGCCAGCAGGCGAGCGCCTACCGGGGAGCTGTTTTTT.

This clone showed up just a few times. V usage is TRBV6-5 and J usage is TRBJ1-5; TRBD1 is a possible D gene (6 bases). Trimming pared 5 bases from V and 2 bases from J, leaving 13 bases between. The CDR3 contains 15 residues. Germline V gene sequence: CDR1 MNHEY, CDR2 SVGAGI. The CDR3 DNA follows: TGTGCCAGCAGTCCCGGGACAACCGGCAATCAGCCCCAGCATTTT. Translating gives CASSPGTTGNQPQHF.

Here the CDR3 DNA reads TGTGCCAGCAGCGGTACTAGCGGGGAGAGCTCCTACAATGAGCAGTTCTTC. The encoded protein is CASSGTSGESSYNEQFF. The chain joins TRBV9 to TRBJ2-1; 10 nucleotides align to TRBD2. This CDR3 contains 17 residues. CDR1 and CDR2 (germline): SGDLS, YYNGEE. Unmatched junction bases numbered 6, after V lost 3 bases and J lost 0 bases.

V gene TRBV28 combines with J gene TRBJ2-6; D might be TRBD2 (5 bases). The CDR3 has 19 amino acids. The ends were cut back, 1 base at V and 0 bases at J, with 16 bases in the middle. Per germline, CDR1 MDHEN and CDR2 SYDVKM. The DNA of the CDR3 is TGTGCCAGCAGTTTATACGGGGAAGAAGACTACTCTGGGGCCAACGTCCTGACTTTC. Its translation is CASSLYGEEDYSGANVLTF.

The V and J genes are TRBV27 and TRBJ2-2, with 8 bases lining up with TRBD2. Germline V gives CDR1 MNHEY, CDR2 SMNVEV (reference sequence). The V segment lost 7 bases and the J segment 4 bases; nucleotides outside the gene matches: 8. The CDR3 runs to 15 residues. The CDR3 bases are TGTGCCAGCACCAAAGCGGGGGCAGGCACCGGGGAGCTGTTTTTT. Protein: CASTKAGAGTGELFF.

CDR3 loop: CASSTWQATEAFF. As DNA, the CDR3 is TGTGCCAGTAGTACCTGGCAGGCCACTGAAGCTTTCTTT. The J gene is TRBJ1-1, the V gene TRBV19, with D unclear. V shed 4 bases and J shed 4 bases, with 10 bases lying between them. This CDR3 region has 13 residues. Per germline, CDR1 LNHDA and CDR2 SQIVND (reference sequence).

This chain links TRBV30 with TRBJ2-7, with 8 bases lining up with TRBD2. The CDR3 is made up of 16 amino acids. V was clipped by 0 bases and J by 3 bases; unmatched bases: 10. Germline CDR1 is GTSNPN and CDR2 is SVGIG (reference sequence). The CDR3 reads CAWSVESGGPYYEQYF. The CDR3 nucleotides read TGTGCCTGGAGTGTAGAATCGGGAGGGCCTTACTACGAGCAGTACTTC.

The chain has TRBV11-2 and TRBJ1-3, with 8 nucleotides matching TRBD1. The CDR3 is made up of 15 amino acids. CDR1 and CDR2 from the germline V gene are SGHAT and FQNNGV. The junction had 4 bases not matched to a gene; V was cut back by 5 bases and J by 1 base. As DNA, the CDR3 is TGTGCCAGCAGCCCGCGGACAGGGTCTGGAAACACCATATATTTT. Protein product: CASSPRTGSGNTIYF.

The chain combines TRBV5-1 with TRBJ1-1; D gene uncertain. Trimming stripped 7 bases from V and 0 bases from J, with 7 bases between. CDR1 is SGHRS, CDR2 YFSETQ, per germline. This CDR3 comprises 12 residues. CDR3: CASGNLNTEAFF. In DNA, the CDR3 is TGCGCCAGCGGCAATTTGAACACTGAAGCTTTCTTT.

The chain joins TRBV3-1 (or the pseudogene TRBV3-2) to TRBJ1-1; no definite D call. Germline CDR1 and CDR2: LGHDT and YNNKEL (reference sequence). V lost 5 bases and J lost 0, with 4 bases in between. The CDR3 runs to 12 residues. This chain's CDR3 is CASSDMNTEAFF. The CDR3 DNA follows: TGTGCCAGCAGCGACATGAACACTGAAGCTTTCTTT.

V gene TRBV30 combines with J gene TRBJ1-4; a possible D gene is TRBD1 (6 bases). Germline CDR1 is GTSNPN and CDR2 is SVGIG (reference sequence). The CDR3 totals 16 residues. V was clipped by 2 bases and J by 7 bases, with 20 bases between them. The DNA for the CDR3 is TGTGCCTGGAGTCCTGGGACATCGTCACTCGGTGAAAAACTGTTTTTT. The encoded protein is CAWSPGTSSLGEKLFF.

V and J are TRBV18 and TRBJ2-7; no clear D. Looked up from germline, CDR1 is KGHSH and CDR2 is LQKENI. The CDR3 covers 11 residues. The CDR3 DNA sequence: TGTGCCAGCTCAGACGCCGCAGGATACCTTGTC. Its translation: CASSDAAGYLV.